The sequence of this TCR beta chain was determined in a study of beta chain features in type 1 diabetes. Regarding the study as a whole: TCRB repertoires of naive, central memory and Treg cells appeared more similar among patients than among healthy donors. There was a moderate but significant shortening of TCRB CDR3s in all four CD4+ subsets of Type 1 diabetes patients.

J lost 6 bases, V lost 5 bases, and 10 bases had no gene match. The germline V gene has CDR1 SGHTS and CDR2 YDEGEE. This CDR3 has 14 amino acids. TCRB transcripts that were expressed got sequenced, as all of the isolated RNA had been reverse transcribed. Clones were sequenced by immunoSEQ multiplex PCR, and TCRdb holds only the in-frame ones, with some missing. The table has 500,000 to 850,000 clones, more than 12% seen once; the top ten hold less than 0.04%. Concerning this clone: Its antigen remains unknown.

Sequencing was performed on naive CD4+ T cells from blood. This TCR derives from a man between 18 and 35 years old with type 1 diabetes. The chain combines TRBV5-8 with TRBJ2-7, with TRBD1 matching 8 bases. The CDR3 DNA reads TGTGCCAGCAGGGACAGGGTGAGGAGAGCCGAGCAGTACTTC. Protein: CASRDRVRRAEQYF. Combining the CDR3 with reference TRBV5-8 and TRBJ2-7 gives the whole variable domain EAGVTQSPTHLIKTRGQQATLRCSPISGHTSVYWYQQALGLGLQFLLWYDEGEERNRGNFPPRFSGRQFPNYSSELNVNALELEDSALYLCASRDRVRRAEQYFGPGTRLTVT.